The 31 T cell receptor beta chains listed next were all sequenced from one sample in a study of a mutant IDH1 vaccine in newly diagnosed glioma (dated by TCRdb to the early 2020s). What this sample's time point label stands for: week 5, during vaccination. Each vaccine dose was 300 ug of a 20-mer mutant IDH1 peptide in Montanide, given subcutaneously with topical imiquimod. The library was made by the immunoSEQ multiplex PCR assay. The immuneACCESS repertoire file appears here via TCRdb, limited to in-frame rearrangements. These files lack a portion of the clones; in checked studies, under half of the deficit traces to unresolved V genes, and the cause of the others is not known. The sample table records 20,000 to 30,000 clones; roughly 80% of these occur just once. The ten largest clonotypes hold approximately 7% of the sample. No cognate antigen is known for these TCRs. Here the sequenced sample was PBMCs, taken from a glioma patient whose treatment included an IDH1 peptide vaccine. These receptors all stem from a middle-aged man with glioma. Some clones in this sample may be carry-over from other donors' samples.

The rearrangement joins TRBV6-6 to TRBJ2-3, with 7 nucleotides matching TRBD1. With 4 bases clipped from V and 0 bases from J, the junction kept 4 bases outside the gene matches. The CDR3 loop spans 15 amino acids. Per the germline V gene, CDR1 is MNHNY and CDR2 is SVGAGI (reference sequence). In DNA, the CDR3 is TGTGCCAGCAGTTCCACAGGGGTTAGCACAGATACGCAGTATTTT. Translating it yields CASSSTGVSTDTQYF.

The genes are TRBV7-3 and TRBJ2-2; TRBD1 matches at 10 bases. With 6 bases clipped from V and 1 base from J, the junction kept 2 bases outside the gene matches. The germline V gene has CDR1 SGHTA and CDR2 FQGTGA. The CDR3 consists of 15 residues. The CDR3 sequence is CASSRTGGNTGELFF. In DNA form, the CDR3 reads TGTGCCAGCAGTCGGACAGGGGGGAACACCGGGGAGCTGTTTTTT.

The chain recombines TRBV18 with TRBJ1-2; 7 bases align to TRBD1. The V segment lost 0 bases and the J segment 1 base; nucleotides outside the gene matches: 2. This CDR3 has 15 residues. Germline V gene lookup returns CDR1 KGHSH and CDR2 LQKENI. CDR3 bases: TGTGCCAGCTCACCACCGGGACAGAGTAACTATGGCTACACCTTC. Its protein product is CASSPPGQSNYGYTF.

The chain uses TRBV6-1 and TRBJ2-3; D uncertain. Germline V lookup: CDR1 MNHNS, CDR2 SASEGT. This CDR3 region has 11 residues. V dropped 4 bases and J dropped 8 bases, with 7 bases sitting between them. The CDR3 spells CASSGLVTQYF. CDR3 in DNA: TGTGCCAGCAGTGGCCTGGTTACGCAGTATTTT.

This sequence joins TRBV30 and TRBJ2-4; D tentatively fits TRBD1 or TRBD2 (5 bases each). The CDR3 covers 14 residues. V dropped 4 bases and J dropped 6 bases, with 16 bases sitting between them. The germline gives CDR1 GTSNPN, CDR2 SVGIG (reference sequence). Here the CDR3 DNA reads TGTGCCTGGACCCCTGCAGGGAGTTCAAACATTCAGTACTTC. The encoded protein is CAWTPAGSSNIQYF.

The chain links TRBV5-6 to TRBJ1-1, with D unclear. The CDR3 is 14 amino acids. Trimming pared 1 base from V and 0 bases from J, leaving 7 bases between. CDR1 is SGHDT, CDR2 YYEEEE, per germline. The CDR3 coding sequence is TGTGCCAGCAGCTTGTTGTCCATGAACACTGAAGCTTTCTTT. This translates into CASSLLSMNTEAFF.

This rearrangement joins TRBV14 to TRBJ2-6; D ambiguous. This CDR3 comprises 14 residues. Trimming cost V 6 bases and J 0 bases, with 6 bases left between them. The germline V gene encodes CDR1 SGHDN and CDR2 FVKESK. CDR3 bases: TGTGCCAGCAGTCGAAGCTCTGGGGCCAACGTCCTGACTTTC. Its protein product is CASSRSSGANVLTF.

This clone was detected only once. The chain uses TRBV7-9 and TRBJ2-3, with 14 nucleotides matching TRBD2. The V gene end was trimmed by 3 bases and the J gene end by 1 base; junction bases not matched to a gene: 6. The CDR3 covers 18 residues. Germline values: CDR1 SEHNR, CDR2 FQNEAQ (reference sequence). The DNA of the CDR3 is TGTGCCAGCAGCTTCGGGACTAGCGGGGGTAGTGGCACAGATACGCAGTATTTT. This translates into CASSFGTSGGSGTDTQYF.

This chain uses TRBV7-2 with TRBJ1-3; 8 bases match TRBD1. Germline V gives CDR1 SGHTA, CDR2 FQGNSA. This CDR3 has 14 residues. V gave up 5 bases and J gave up 4 bases; unmatched junction bases: 4. The CDR3 sequence is CASSTGTGGNTIYF. CDR3 nucleotides: TGTGCCAGCAGCACTGGGACAGGAGGAAACACCATATATTTT. Full variable domain (missing parts from reference TRBV7-2 and TRBJ1-3): GAGVSQSPSNKVTEKGKDVELRCDPISGHTALYWYRQSLGQGLEFLIYFQGNSAPDKSGLPSDRFSAERTGGSVSTLTIQRTQQEDSAVYLCASSTGTGGNTIYFGEGSWLTVV.

The rearrangement joins TRBV7-2 to TRBJ2-7, with D perhaps matching TRBD2 (5 bases). The CDR3 sequence is 13 residues long. The V and J ends lost 5 bases and 2 bases respectively, with 10 bases between them. Germline assignment: CDR1 SGHTA and CDR2 FQGNSA. Written as DNA, the CDR3 is TGTGCCAGCAGCCCACAAGCGGCCTACGAGCAGTACTTC. Translation: CASSPQAAYEQYF.

The rearrangement joins TRBV2 to TRBJ2-1; maybe TRBD1 (6 bases). CDR3 length: 13 residues. The V and J ends lost 6 bases and 3 bases respectively, with 9 bases between them. CDR1 is SNHLY and CDR2 is FYNNEI in the germline V gene. The CDR3 nucleotides are TGTGCCAGCAGCCGGGACAACTACAATGAGCAGTTCTTC. Amino acids: CASSRDNYNEQFF.

J is TRBJ1-2 and V is TRBV6-1, with a weak D call TRBD1 (6 bases). CDR1 is MNHNS and CDR2 is SASEGT in the germline V gene. CDR3 length: 16 amino acids. The V gene lost 0 bases and the J gene lost 1 base, with 12 bases spanning the gap. CDR3 residues: CASSEAGAGNNYGYTF. DNA for the CDR3: TGTGCCAGCAGTGAAGCGGGGGCAGGGAATAACTATGGCTACACCTTC.

This rearrangement joins TRBV29-1 to TRBJ2-3, with D uncertain. The CDR3 runs 12 residues. Trimming cost V 4 bases and J 4 bases, with 9 bases left between them. Germline CDR1 and CDR2: SQVTM and ANQGSEA. The CDR3 nucleotides are TGCAGCGTTGGGGCGTCGGCAGATACGCAGTATTTT. Protein: CSVGASADTQYF.

CDR3 region: CASSLRFGQETQYF. In DNA form, the CDR3 reads TGTGCCAGCAGCTTAAGGTTCGGGCAAGAGACCCAGTACTTC. The chain employs TRBV11-2 and TRBJ2-5; D unclear. Germline V lookup: CDR1 SGHAT, CDR2 FQNNGV. The germline V and J ends were trimmed by 2 bases and 2 bases, with 9 bases remaining between them. This CDR3 spans 14 amino acids. The whole variable domain, remainder taken from reference TRBV11-2 and TRBJ2-5, is EAGVAQSPRYKIIEKRQSVAFWCNPISGHATLYWYQQILGQGPKLLIQFQNNGVVDDSQLPKDRFSAERLKGVDSTLKIQPAKLEDSAVYLCASSLRFGQETQYFGPGTRLLVL.

This clone was observed a handful of times. The chain is built from TRBV29-1 and TRBJ2-7; D is unresolved. The V gene lost 4 bases and the J gene lost 6 bases, with 10 bases spanning the gap. Germline CDR1 is SQVTM and CDR2 is ANQGSEA. The CDR3 length is 11 residues. CDR3 region: CSVVGQLEQYF. The DNA of the CDR3 is TGCAGCGTTGTAGGCCAGCTCGAGCAGTACTTC.

The chain links TRBV6-1 to TRBJ1-2; 8 bases line up with TRBD1. The CDR3 contains 13 residues. The trim removed 6 bases at V and 4 bases at J, leaving 4 bases unmatched. The germline gives CDR1 MNHNS, CDR2 SASEGT. CDR3 residues: CASRAGGIYGYTF. The CDR3, as DNA: TGTGCCAGCAGGGCAGGGGGCATCTATGGCTACACCTTC.

The chain employs TRBV18 and TRBJ2-7, with 8 bases identical to TRBD1. The ends lost 6 bases at V and 5 bases at J; junction bases unmatched: 6. The CDR3 contains 13 residues. Germline V gives CDR1 KGHSH, CDR2 LQKENI. The DNA for the CDR3 is TGTGCCAGCTCTCTGGACAGGGTGAACGAGCAGTACTTC. Residues: CASSLDRVNEQYF.

The rearrangement uses TRBV6-1 and TRBJ2-3; D tentatively reads TRBD1 or TRBD2 (6 bases each). The CDR3 loop spans 15 amino acids. Germline CDR1 MNHNS, CDR2 SASEGT. The V end was cut by 6 bases, the J end by 1 base, with 14 bases between. This CDR3 reads CASSGGPTGTDTQYF. CDR3 sequence (DNA): TGTGCCAGCAGCGGGGGCCCAACGGGCACAGATACGCAGTATTTT.

The chain recombines TRBV5-1 with TRBJ1-5; D is unresolved. The V end lost 5 bases, the J end lost 0 bases, and 12 bases lay between the germline ends. This CDR3 is 15 amino acids long. Germline-derived CDR1 and CDR2 are SGHRS and YFSETQ. In nucleotides, the CDR3 is TGCGCCAGCAGGCCTCGGGTGGATAGCAATCAGCCCCAGCATTTT. Its protein product is CASRPRVDSNQPQHF.

The V and J genes are TRBV5-1 and TRBJ2-7; tentative D call: TRBD1 (5 bases). Trimming took 4 bases from V and 0 from J, leaving 11 bases between them. This CDR3 is 14 amino acids long. The germline V gene has CDR1 SGHRS and CDR2 YFSETQ. The CDR3 sequence: CASSARQTSYEQYF. In DNA form, the CDR3 reads TGCGCCAGCAGCGCGCGACAGACCTCCTACGAGCAGTACTTC.

The chain uses TRBV29-1 and TRBJ2-1; TRBD2 agrees at 8 bases. The CDR3 totals 15 residues. V trimming: 7 bases; J trimming: 2 bases; junction bases outside the gene matches: 10. Per the germline V gene, CDR1 is SQVTM and CDR2 is ANQGSEA. In DNA form, the CDR3 reads TGCAGCGCCCCGACGGGGCGGGGGGCCTACAATGAGCAGTTCTTC. It yields the protein CSAPTGRGAYNEQFF.

The chain recombines TRBV28 with TRBJ2-7, with 9 bases lining up with TRBD1. CDR1 MDHEN and CDR2 SYDVKM come from the germline V gene. This CDR3 has 15 amino acids. The V gene end was trimmed by 4 bases and the J gene end by 2 bases; junction bases not matched to a gene: 6. The CDR3 is CASSSPGQGTYEQYF. The DNA of the CDR3 is TGTGCCAGCAGTTCTCCCGGACAGGGGACCTACGAGCAGTACTTC.

The rearrangement joins TRBV6-5 to TRBJ1-2; TRBD1 matches at 9 bases. V was pared by 3 bases and J by 8 bases, with 10 bases of the junction left unmatched. This CDR3 has 15 amino acids. Looked up from germline, CDR1 is MNHEY and CDR2 is SVGAGI. The DNA for the CDR3 is TGTGCCAGCAGTTATGACAGGGGGTCGAGTGGCGGCTACACCTTC. This sequence encodes CASSYDRGSSGGYTF.

This chain links TRBV7-9 with TRBJ1-1, with D unclear. Trimming stripped 3 bases from V and 4 bases from J, with 12 bases between. Germline V gene data show CDR1 as SEHNR and CDR2 as FQNEAQ (reference sequence). This CDR3 spans 14 amino acids. The CDR3 is CASSFNQVLTEAFF. The CDR3 nucleotides read TGTGCCAGCAGCTTTAATCAGGTACTCACTGAAGCTTTCTTT. Based on the CDR3 plus reference TRBV7-9 and TRBJ1-1, the full variable domain is DTGVSQNPRHKITKRGQNVTFRCDPISEHNRLYWYRQTLGQGPEFLTYFQNEAQLEKSRLLSDRFSAERPKGSFSTLEIQRTEQGDSAMYLCASSFNQVLTEAFFGQGTRLTVV.

This clone appeared a single time. V gene TRBV5-1 combines with J gene TRBJ2-3, with 9 bases aligning to TRBD2. With 4 bases clipped from V and 6 bases from J, the junction kept 15 bases outside the gene matches. CDR3 length: 17 amino acids. In germline, CDR1 is SGHRS, CDR2 YFSETQ. CDR3 amino acids: CASSPIWTSESSDTQYF. CDR3 nucleotide sequence: TGCGCCAGCAGCCCTATCTGGACTAGCGAAAGCTCGGATACGCAGTATTTT.

The V gene is TRBV5-6, the J gene TRBJ1-2, with D tentatively TRBD1 (5 bases). The CDR3 spans 12 residues. The V end was cut by 7 bases, the J end by 9 bases, with 16 bases between. Germline CDR1 is SGHDT and CDR2 is YYEEEE. Here the CDR3 reads CASCYFEGSYTF. For the CDR3, the DNA is TGTGCCAGCTGCTATTTTGAGGGGAGCTACACCTTC.

The rearrangement uses TRBV11-2 and TRBJ2-1, with no clear D. With 4 bases removed from V and 1 base from J, the gap between germline ends came to 5 bases. Germline loops: CDR1 SGHAT, CDR2 FQNNGV. This CDR3 is 13 amino acids long. In nucleotides, the CDR3 is TGTGCCAGCAGCTGGAGATCCTACAATGAGCAGTTCTTC. It translates to CASSWRSYNEQFF.

This chain uses TRBV7-6 with TRBJ1-1, with TRBD1 as a possible D gene (6 bases). CDR3 length: 18 residues. Trimming shortened V by 4 bases and J by 0 bases, and 21 bases separated the two germline ends. Germline values: CDR1 SGHVS, CDR2 FNYEAQ. The CDR3 loop is CASSSPSDRSGVNTEAFF. The CDR3 bases are TGTGCCAGCAGCTCCCCTTCAGACAGGTCCGGAGTGAACACTGAAGCTTTCTTT.

This chain uses TRBV7-9 with TRBJ1-1, with a tentative D call TRBD1 (6 bases). The germline V gene encodes CDR1 SEHNR and CDR2 FQNEAQ (reference sequence). CDR3 length equals 17 residues. V was shortened by 1 base and J by 5 bases, with 20 bases between the two germline ends. The CDR3 bases are TGTGCCAGCAGCTTAGGGCCCCCACAGGGTGTTAATACTGAAGCTTTCTTT. Residues: CASSLGPPQGVNTEAFF.

The chain is built from TRBV10-3 and TRBJ2-5; the D gene is possibly TRBD2 (5 bases). Germline lookup yields CDR1 ENHRY and CDR2 SYGVKD. The CDR3 extends over 13 amino acids. Trimming took 9 bases from V and 1 from J, leaving 12 bases between them. The CDR3 here is CAMRAGLQETQYF. The DNA of the CDR3 is TGTGCCATGAGGGCGGGTCTCCAAGAGACCCAGTACTTC.

V and J are TRBV19 and TRBJ2-2; a possible D gene is TRBD1 (6 bases). The CDR3 is 13 amino acids. The V and J ends lost 5 bases and 8 bases respectively, with 12 bases between them. CDR1 and CDR2 from the germline V gene are LNHDA and SQIVND (reference sequence). The CDR3 sequence: CASSSAGAGELFF. The CDR3 DNA is TGTGCCAGTAGTTCTGCAGGGGCGGGGGAGCTGTTTTTT.